Following are 25 T cell receptor beta chains from one sample sequenced in a study of T-cell reconstitution after alpha-beta-depleted transplantation in children. Unique molecular identifiers were used in preparing the TCRbeta library. TCRdb independently ran MiXCR on the PCR reads; one entry per CDR3 protein. This repertoire shows 150,000 to 250,000 distinct CDR3 sequences, more than 12% found once; its top ten account for approximately 13%. The material sequenced was PBMCs from the stem cell graft donor, taken from the stem cell graft. Receptors originate from a human donor who donated a stem cell graft to a child with acute lymphoblastic leukemia.

The genes are TRBV29-1 and TRBJ2-7; D tentatively fits TRBD1 or TRBD2 (5 bases each). CDR3 length: 12 amino acids. With 6 bases removed from V and 12 bases from J, the gap between germline ends came to 21 bases. CDR1 SQVTM and CDR2 ANQGSEA come from the germline V gene. The CDR3 loop reads CSVDGGPPSPYF. CDR3 bases: TGCAGCGTGGATGGGGGACCACCCTCGCCGTACTTC.

This clonotype came up many times. The chain recombines TRBV12-3 or TRBV12-4 with TRBJ2-5; 7 bases agree with TRBD1. The CDR3 runs to 16 residues. V lost 3 bases, J lost 5 bases, and 12 bases stayed unmatched. The chain's CDR3 is CASSLSGQTLPETQYF. DNA of the CDR3: TGTGCCAGCAGTTTGTCGGGACAGACCCTTCCGGAGACCCAGTACTTC.

There are many counts of this clonotype. The rearrangement joins TRBV7-8 to TRBJ2-1; 10 positions match TRBD2. Trimming removed 4 bases from V and 5 bases from J; junction bases left unmatched: 11. CDR1 is SGHVS and CDR2 is FQNEAQ in the germline V gene. CDR3 length: 17 residues. The CDR3 reads CASSYTLAGAGHNEQFF. The CDR3 nucleotides are TGTGCCAGCAGCTACACCCTAGCGGGAGCGGGACACAATGAGCAGTTCTTC.

This clonotype was recorded many times. The CDR3 reads CASRPQGRYYNEQFF. The CDR3 bases are TGTGCCAGCCGCCCCCAGGGGAGATATTACAATGAGCAGTTCTTC. The rearrangement uses TRBV27 and TRBJ2-1, with D possibly being TRBD1 (6 bases). Germline CDR1 and CDR2: MNHEY and SMNVEV (reference sequence). The germline V and J ends were trimmed by 8 bases and 4 bases, with 18 bases remaining between them. The CDR3 runs to 15 residues.

A word on this clonotype: A read error may account for a junction end that differs from germline. The CDR3 nucleotides read TGTGCCAGCAGCCAAGTGGAGCGGGGAGGTGGCACAGATACACAGTATTTT. Protein product: CASSQVERGGGTDTQYF. The chain is built from TRBV4-2 and TRBJ2-3; 7 bases fit TRBD2. Looked up from germline, CDR1 is LGHNA and CDR2 is YNFKEQ. The CDR3 is 17 amino acids.

The table lists this clonotype with many counts. The V call is TRBV7-9, the J call TRBJ2-1, with unresolved D. This CDR3 comprises 12 residues. The germline V and J ends were trimmed by 3 bases and 7 bases, with 7 bases remaining between them. Germline values: CDR1 SEHNR, CDR2 FQNEAQ (reference sequence). The CDR3 protein is CASSFLLNEQFF. In DNA form, the CDR3 reads TGTGCCAGCAGCTTCCTCTTGAATGAGCAGTTCTTC. The full variable domain, its missing parts supplied by reference TRBV7-9 and TRBJ2-1, is DTGVSQNPRHKITKRGQNVTFRCDPISEHNRLYWYRQTLGQGPEFLTYFQNEAQLEKSRLLSDRFSAERPKGSFSTLEIQRTEQGDSAMYLCASSFLLNEQFFGPGTRLTVL.

V gene TRBV28 combines with J gene TRBJ2-1; D unresolved. Germline CDR1 and CDR2: MDHEN and SYDVKM. Trimming pared 3 bases from V and 7 bases from J, leaving 7 bases between. This CDR3 region has 12 residues. DNA for the CDR3: TGTGCCAGCAGTTTGGAAGTTAATGAGCAGTTCTTC. It codes for CASSLEVNEQFF.

This chain connects TRBV12-3 or TRBV12-4 to TRBJ2-1; 7 bases map to TRBD2. The CDR3 is made up of 14 amino acids. Trimming at V came to 6 bases and at J to 1 base, leaving 3 bases not matched to a gene. The CDR3 nucleotides are TGTGCCAGCAGCGCGGGAGCTTCCTACAATGAGCAGTTCTTC. It codes for CASSAGASYNEQFF.

The chain has TRBV3-1 and TRBJ2-1; 9 nucleotides agree with TRBD2. Germline V gene data show CDR1 as LGHDT and CDR2 as YNNKEL (reference sequence). The J segment lost 0 bases and the V segment lost 11 bases, leaving 17 bases of the junction unmatched. This CDR3 is 18 amino acids long. The CDR3 sequence is CACGPWTSAWGSYNEQFF. The CDR3 DNA reads as TGTGCCTGCGGTCCTTGGACTAGCGCCTGGGGCTCCTACAATGAGCAGTTCTTC.

This clonotype has a count of ten or more. The gene calls are TRBV12-3 or TRBV12-4 and TRBJ1-5; D gene ambiguous. This CDR3 is built from 16 residues. V gave up 5 bases and J gave up 1 base, with 15 bases separating them. This chain's CDR3 is CASSDSGSYSNQPQHF. CDR3 in DNA: TGTGCCAGCAGTGACTCAGGCTCCTACAGCAATCAGCCCCAGCATTTT.

The V and J genes are TRBV11-1 and TRBJ2-1, with TRBD2 identical over 9 bases. The CDR3 loop spans 19 amino acids. Germline-derived CDR1 and CDR2 are SGHAT and FQDESV (reference sequence). J lost 2 bases, V lost 4 bases, and 15 bases had no gene match. CDR3 sequence: CASSSPLLRGRVPYNEQFF. CDR3 DNA: TGTGCCAGCAGCTCCCCACTGCTGCGCGGGAGGGTCCCCTACAATGAGCAGTTCTTC.

There are many counts of this clonotype. J is TRBJ1-2 and V is TRBV5-1; D might be TRBD1 (5 bases). Germline loops: CDR1 SGHRS, CDR2 YFSETQ. Deletions cut 0 bases from V and 4 bases from J, with 10 bases between. The CDR3 has 14 amino acids. CDR3 sequence: CASSLVDGGYGYTF. CDR3 DNA: TGCGCCAGCAGCTTGGTGGATGGGGGCTATGGCTACACCTTC.

The CDR3 nucleotides are TGTGCCATCAGTGACAGGGGCTTGGACACTGAAGCTTTCTTT. As protein: CAISDRGLDTEAFF. V is TRBV10-3 and J is TRBJ1-1; weak D call: TRBD1 (6 bases). The CDR3 covers 14 residues. The ends were cut back, 3 bases at V and 3 bases at J, with 11 bases in the middle. CDR1 is ENHRY and CDR2 is SYGVKD in the germline V gene.

The rearrangement uses TRBV6-1 and TRBJ2-7; D is unresolved. Germline V CDR1 and CDR2: MNHNS, SASEGT. This CDR3 has 16 residues. Trimming left V 4 bases short and J 2 bases short, with 18 bases between. The CDR3: CASSVIRNSGPYEQYF. The DNA of the CDR3 is TGTGCCAGCAGTGTGATTAGGAACAGTGGGCCCTACGAGCAGTACTTC.

This clonotype appeared a few times. J is TRBJ2-3 and V is TRBV20-1, with a weak D call TRBD2 (6 bases). Germline assignment: CDR1 DFQATT and CDR2 SNEGSKA (reference sequence). The CDR3 totals 14 residues. Trimming cost V 3 bases and J 0 bases, with 10 bases left between them. This chain's CDR3 is CSASQGGSTDTQYF. The CDR3 region has the DNA TGCAGTGCTAGCCAGGGAGGTAGCACAGATACGCAGTATTTT.

This clonotype occurred many times. DNA for the CDR3: TGTGCCAGCAGTTTACTCCCGACTAGCGGGAGCGTCTACAATGAGCAGTTCTTC. Translating it yields CASSLLPTSGSVYNEQFF. The chain carries TRBV27 and TRBJ2-1; 12 bases agree with TRBD2. V dropped 2 bases and J dropped 3; count of bases not matched to a gene: 8. This CDR3 region has 18 residues. Germline loops: CDR1 MNHEY, CDR2 SMNVEV (reference sequence).

This clonotype was counted many times. The chain links TRBV30 to TRBJ1-1, with D unresolved. Germline CDR1 and CDR2: GTSNPN and SVGIG (reference sequence). The CDR3 is 11 residues long. V gave up 4 bases and J gave up 9 bases, with 12 bases separating them. The CDR3: CAWIEAPKAFF. CDR3 DNA sequence: TGTGCCTGGATCGAAGCTCCGAAAGCTTTCTTT.

This sequence joins TRBV20-1 and TRBJ2-1, with D possibly being TRBD1 (6 bases). This CDR3 has 16 amino acids. V gave up 2 bases and J gave up 4 bases, with 18 bases separating them. The germline CDR1 and CDR2 sequences are DFQATT and SNEGSKA (reference sequence). Written as DNA, the CDR3 is TGCAGTGCTAGAAATAGGGGGTCCCAATTTTACAATGAGCAGTTCTTC. Its protein product is CSARNRGSQFYNEQFF.

This clonotype was seen many times. V usage is TRBV5-6 and J usage is TRBJ1-1; D not resolved. Germline V CDR1 and CDR2: SGHDT, YYEEEE. V lost 0 bases and J 7 bases, leaving 13 bases between the germline ends. This CDR3 is built from 14 residues. CDR3 residues: CASSLANLADEAFF. CDR3 in DNA: TGTGCCAGCAGCTTGGCCAACCTCGCGGATGAAGCTTTCTTT.

In this sample, this clonotype turned up many times. The genes are TRBV20-1 and TRBJ2-1; D remains unclear. Germline lookup yields CDR1 DFQATT and CDR2 SNEGSKA (reference sequence). The CDR3 has 15 amino acids. V gave up 0 bases and J gave up 1 base, with 10 bases separating them. CDR3 sequence reads: CSARDFQRSYNEQFF. The CDR3 nucleotides are TGCAGTGCTAGAGATTTTCAGAGATCCTACAATGAGCAGTTCTTC.

In its sample, this clonotype was seen many times. The chain employs TRBV5-1 and TRBJ2-7; 7 nucleotides match TRBD1. The J segment lost 6 bases and the V segment lost 4 bases, leaving 7 bases of the junction unmatched. Germline V gene lookup returns CDR1 SGHRS and CDR2 YFSETQ. The CDR3 extends over 13 amino acids. DNA of the CDR3: TGCGCCAGCAGCCTATACTCAGGGGGCGAGCAGTACTTC. It encodes CASSLYSGGEQYF.

The genes are TRBV11-2 and TRBJ2-3, with 11 bases that match TRBD2. The CDR3 has 18 amino acids. Germline-derived CDR1 and CDR2 are SGHAT and FQNNGV. V was clipped by 5 bases and J by 3 bases; unmatched bases: 13. This CDR3 is CASSLLNLAGGRTDTQYF. DNA of the CDR3: TGTGCCAGCAGCCTCTTAAACTTAGCGGGAGGGCGAACAGATACGCAGTATTTT. The full variable domain, in which reference TRBV11-2 and TRBJ2-3 provide the parts outside the CDR3, is EAGVAQSPRYKIIEKRQSVAFWCNPISGHATLYWYQQILGQGPKLLIQFQNNGVVDDSQLPKDRFSAERLKGVDSTLKIQPAKLEDSAVYLCASSLLNLAGGRTDTQYFGPGTRLTVL.

V and J are TRBV20-1 and TRBJ1-2; 9 nucleotides line up with TRBD1. Looked up from germline, CDR1 is DFQATT and CDR2 is SNEGSKA (reference sequence). The CDR3 consists of 14 residues. After removal of 3 bases from V and 8 bases from J, the junction contained 10 bases not matched to a gene. The CDR3: CSARDTGTGYGYTF. CDR3 coding DNA: TGCAGTGCTAGGGACACCGGGACAGGGTACGGCTACACCTTC.

This clonotype was counted ten times or more. This chain connects TRBV21-1 to TRBJ2-1; the DNA was not compared with TRBD2, the D call given in the table. TRBV21-1 is annotated as a pseudogene. This CDR3 spans 13 amino acids. CDR3 in amino acids: CASSTRGLMISFF. CDR3 bases: TGTGCCAGCAGCACGCGCGGACTAATGATCTCGTTCTTC.

This clonotype was seen at least ten times. The genes are TRBV13 and TRBJ2-3; 13 nucleotides align to TRBD2. Germline V gives CDR1 PRHDT, CDR2 FYEKMQ (reference sequence). J was trimmed by 3 bases and V by 6 bases; bases with no gene match: 9. CDR3 length: 17 amino acids. The CDR3: CASSVRTSGRKTDTQYF. The CDR3 DNA sequence: TGTGCCAGCAGTGTGAGGACTAGCGGGAGAAAAACAGATACGCAGTATTTT.